One and the same sample provided the 14 T cell receptor beta chains below, sequenced in a study of tumor-infiltrating lymphocytes in oesophageal squamous cell carcinoma. MiXCR, applied by TCRdb to the PCR reads, yields one record per CDR3 protein. Here the sample spans some 14,000 distinct CDR3 sequences, approximately 50% being singletons. Material for sequencing was esophageal tumor tissue. These receptors were taken from a male donor with esophageal squamous cell carcinoma.

This clonotype was seen a handful of times. The chain uses TRBV5-6 and TRBJ1-1, with 8 bases that match TRBD1. The V segment lost 4 bases and the J segment 4 bases; nucleotides outside the gene matches: 3. The CDR3 sequence is 13 residues long. CDR1 is SGHDT and CDR2 is YYEEEE in the germline V gene. Here the CDR3 reads CASSATGGTEAFF. The CDR3, as DNA: TGTGCCAGCAGCGCCACAGGGGGCACTGAAGCTTTCTTT.

J is TRBJ2-7 and V is TRBV7-9; D is ambiguous. The end of the DNA is better explained by TRBJ2-5, so the J call may be wrong. Germline V gene sequence: CDR1 SEHNR, CDR2 FQNEAQ (reference sequence). The CDR3 has 12 amino acids. The DNA of the CDR3 is TGTGCCAGCAGCTTTGGCTTGGAGACCCAGTACTTC. Translated: CASSFGLETQYF.

In its sample, this clonotype was seen once. This chain connects TRBV10-3 to TRBJ2-1; TRBD2 aligns across 8 bases. V lost 1 base to trimming and J lost 10 bases; unmatched junction nucleotides: 6. The CDR3 is 14 residues long. Looked up from germline, CDR1 is ENHRY and CDR2 is SYGVKD. This CDR3 is CAISEYSGKREQFF. The CDR3 bases are TGTGCCATCAGTGAGTATAGCGGGAAACGAGAGCAGTTCTTC.

The rearrangement uses TRBV20-1 and TRBJ2-1; 7 positions agree with TRBD2. The CDR3 contains 15 residues. Germline values: CDR1 DFQATT, CDR2 SNEGSKA (reference sequence). V was clipped by 3 bases and J by 8 bases; unmatched bases: 13. DNA for the CDR3: TGCAGTGCTAGCCCTCGGACTAGAGGCGGCGATGAGCAGTTCTTC. This encodes CSASPRTRGGDEQFF.

The CDR3: CASSRDRINEKLFF. CDR3 nucleotide sequence: TGTGCCAGCAGCCGCGACAGGATAAATGAAAAACTGTTTTTT. The chain employs TRBV7-2 and TRBJ1-4; D may be TRBD1 (6 bases). The germline V gene encodes CDR1 SGHTA and CDR2 FQGNSA. V gave up 5 bases and J gave up 5 bases, with 12 bases separating them. This CDR3 region has 14 residues.

By proportion, this clonotype is medium-sized. This sequence joins TRBV12-3 or TRBV12-4 and TRBJ2-3; D might be TRBD1 or TRBD2, each matching 6 bases. The CDR3 runs to 15 residues. The ends were cut back, 2 bases at V and 0 bases at J, with 9 bases in the middle. CDR3 nucleotides: TGTGCCAGCAGTTTACAGGGGAGGAGCACAGATACGCAGTATTTT. It translates to CASSLQGRSTDTQYF.

The sample holds a few counts of this clonotype. No conserved phenylalanine or tryptophan ends this CDR3, so it is likely a read error. Because the CDR3's place on the DNA is in doubt, the DNA is left out and the CDR3 is given as listed by TCRdb. The chain is built from TRBV7-9 and TRBJ2-5; the table names TRBD1, a call not compared with the DNA. Germline V gives CDR1 SEHNR, CDR2 FQNEAQ (reference sequence). The CDR3 extends over 17 residues, inclusive of both ends. The CDR3 is CASSAQGADNSPLHFGN.

V is TRBV12-3 or TRBV12-4 and J is TRBJ2-5; 9 bases fit TRBD2. Germline trimming cut 3 bases from V and 5 bases from J; bases unmatched to any gene: 7. This CDR3 comprises 15 residues. CDR3 sequence: CASSLGRGGGETQYF. DNA of the CDR3: TGTGCCAGCAGTTTGGGGCGGGGGGGCGGGGAGACCCAGTACTTC.

In its sample, this clonotype is medium-sized. This chain links TRBV27 with TRBJ2-2, with 8 bases identical to TRBD2. Germline V gives CDR1 MNHEY, CDR2 SMNVEV (reference sequence). CDR3 length: 15 amino acids. J lost 8 bases, V lost 2 bases, and 7 bases had no gene match. The CDR3 protein is CASSLGYGGAGELFF. For the CDR3, the DNA is TGTGCCAGCAGTTTAGGTTACGGGGGGGCTGGGGAGCTGTTTTTT.

This clonotype appeared once. The CDR3 DNA follows: TGTGCCAGCAGCTTCCAGGGGGCGGGAACTGAAGCTTTCTTT. Encoded protein: CASSFQGAGTEAFF. The gene calls are TRBV7-9 and TRBJ1-1; 8 nucleotides line up with TRBD1. The V segment lost 3 bases and the J segment 5 bases; nucleotides outside the gene matches: 5. The CDR3 spans 14 residues. CDR1 and CDR2 (germline): SEHNR, FQNEAQ (reference sequence).

The gene calls are TRBV11-1 and TRBJ2-1; 9 bases fit TRBD1. The junction had 8 bases not matched to a gene; V was cut back by 5 bases and J by 6 bases. Germline V gene lookup returns CDR1 SGHAT and CDR2 FQDESV (reference sequence). The CDR3 extends over 15 amino acids. CDR3 nucleotides: TGTGCCAGCAGCAAACCGGGACAGGGATTCAATGAGCAGTTCTTC. This gives the protein CASSKPGQGFNEQFF.

Here the CDR3 reads CASTLRRDRVGFTGELFF. For the CDR3, the DNA is TGTGCCAGCACACTCCGCAGAGACAGGGTAGGGTTCACCGGGGAGCTGTTTTTT. J is TRBJ2-2 and V is TRBV5-3; TRBD1 matches at 7 bases. TRBV5-3 is reported as an ORF; its role is uncertain. The CDR3 runs 18 residues. J gave up 4 bases and V 8 bases, and 20 bases lay outside the gene matches.

The chain is built from TRBV7-6 and TRBJ1-2; D is unresolved. CDR3 size: 12 residues. Germline V CDR1 and CDR2: SGHVS, FNYEAQ. V gave up 3 bases and J gave up 6 bases, with 8 bases separating them. This chain's CDR3 is CASSFSGDGYTF. CDR3 nucleotides: TGTGCCAGCAGCTTCAGCGGGGATGGCTACACCTTC.

The V and J genes are TRBV7-3 and TRBJ2-7; 8 bases fit TRBD1. The better agreement between TRBJ1-2 and the DNA end casts doubt on the J call. The CDR3 sequence is 13 residues long. Germline loops: CDR1 SGHTA, CDR2 FQGTGA. The CDR3 coding sequence is TGTGCCAGCAGCCCGGGACAGGCTAAGGGCTACACCTTC. Amino acids: CASSPGQAKGYTF.